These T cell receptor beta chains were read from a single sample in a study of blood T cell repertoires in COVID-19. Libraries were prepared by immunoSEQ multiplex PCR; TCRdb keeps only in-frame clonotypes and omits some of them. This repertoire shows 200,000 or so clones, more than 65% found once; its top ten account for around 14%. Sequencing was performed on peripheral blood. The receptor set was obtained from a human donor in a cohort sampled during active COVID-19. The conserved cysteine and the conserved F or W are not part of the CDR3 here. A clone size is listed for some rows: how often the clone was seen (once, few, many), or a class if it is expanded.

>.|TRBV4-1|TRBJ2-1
ASSQEALAVYNEQF
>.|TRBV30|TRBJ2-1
AWTPNPGYNEQF
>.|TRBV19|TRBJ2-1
ASSLGSSYNEQF
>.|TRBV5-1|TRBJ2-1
ASSLPSLAGASYNEQF
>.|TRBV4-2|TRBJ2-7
ASSQDQLAGSYEQY
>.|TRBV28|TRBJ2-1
ASSFRLAGGPPYNEQF
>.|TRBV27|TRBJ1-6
ASSARQGTNPFNSPLH
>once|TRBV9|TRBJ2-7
ASSVGGSEYEQY
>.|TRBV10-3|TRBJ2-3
ATQTASPDTQY
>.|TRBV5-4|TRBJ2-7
ASSWGQGVYYEQY
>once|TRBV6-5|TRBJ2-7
ASSKRLAETYEQY
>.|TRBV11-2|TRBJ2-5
ASSFFQGQETQY
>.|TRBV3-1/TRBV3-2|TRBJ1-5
ASSGGARGNQPQH
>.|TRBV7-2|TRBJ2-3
ASSLARGTDTQY
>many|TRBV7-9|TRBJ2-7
ASAGRSYEQY
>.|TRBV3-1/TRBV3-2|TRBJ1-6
ASRQYRDNSPLH
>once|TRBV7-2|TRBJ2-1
ASSLSGTGSKNEQF
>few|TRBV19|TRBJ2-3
ASSPRTGRDTQY
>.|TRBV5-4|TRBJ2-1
ASSLGRSSGNEQF
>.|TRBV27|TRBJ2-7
ASSPPYRDHEQY
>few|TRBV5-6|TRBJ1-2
ASSADRGVHGYT
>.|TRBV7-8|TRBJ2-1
ASSLTGGVVNEQF
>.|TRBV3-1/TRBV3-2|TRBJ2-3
ANATREPTDTQY
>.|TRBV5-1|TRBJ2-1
ASSSLLATRGRSSYNEQF
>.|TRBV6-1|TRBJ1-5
ASSEPGDANQPQH
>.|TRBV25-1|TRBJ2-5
ASCEGTGGTGAQY
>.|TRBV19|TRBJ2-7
ASSLSSGASYEQY
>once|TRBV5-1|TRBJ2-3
ASRPIAGVTGDTQY
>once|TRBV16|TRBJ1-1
ASSPQRAGNTEAF
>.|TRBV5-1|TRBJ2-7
ASSLATDRSLYEQY
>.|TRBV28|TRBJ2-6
ASSSQPGQKKSGANVLT
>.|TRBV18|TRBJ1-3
ASSRGMTETGNTIY
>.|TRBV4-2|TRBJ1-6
ASSQDTGDLSPLH
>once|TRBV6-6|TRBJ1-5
ASSGESRQPQH
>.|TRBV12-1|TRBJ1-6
ASEGSGSYNSPLH
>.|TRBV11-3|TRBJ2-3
ASSFSGGDTQY
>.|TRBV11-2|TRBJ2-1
ASRLSGTGRSNEQF
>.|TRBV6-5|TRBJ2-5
ASSFSGRRYGTQY
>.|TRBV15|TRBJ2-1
ATSSGINNEQF